A single TCR beta chain is shown here with its context. What it binds is unknown. The data were taken from a study of T cell clonotyping in hematopoietic cell transplantation. Points from the study as a whole: At the given depth, recipient repertoires were over 97% de novo clonotypes. CD4 and CD8 repertoire contributions could not be separated without sorting. After transplant, recipient diversity fell while pathologically expanded clonotypes grew through day 180.

Trimming left V 4 bases short and J 2 bases short, with 10 bases between. The CDR3 length is 14 residues. Germline V gene data show CDR1 as SGHTA and CDR2 as FQGNSA. Samples: about 28 days before transplant, then days 30, 100 and 180 after. Libraries were prepared by immunoSEQ multiplex PCR; TCRdb keeps only in-frame clonotypes and omits some of them. The sample has over 7,500 clones, roughly four fifths seen once. V usage is TRBV7-2 and J usage is TRBJ2-3, with D possibly matching TRBD2 (5 bases). This clonotype originated in a male patient in his sixties who had an allogeneic stem cell transplant from an unrelated donor, so the T cells may come from the graft donor. Some clones in this sample may be carry-over from other donors' samples. The material sequenced was PBMCs, taken at the time of graft-versus-host disease after allogeneic stem cell transplant. The CDR3 DNA reads as TGTGCCAGCAGCTCGCCTAGCAACACAGATACGCAGTATTTT. It codes for CASSSPSNTDTQYF.